The sequence of this T cell receptor beta chain was determined in a study of blood T cells in healthy people across ages. Primers used in a second PCR of about 6 to 11 cycles were a sample-barcoded 5' primer and a J-beta primer mix. Each cDNA molecule carried a tag from a template-switch adaptor that contained 12 random nucleotides. TCRdb re-called the 5' RACE reads through MiXCR, storing one row per CDR3 protein. The table records roughly 1,800,000 distinct CDR3 sequences, approximately 50% of them present only once. There are 16 residues in the CDR3. Germline V CDR1 and CDR2: LNHNV, YYDKDF (reference sequence). V was cut by 0 bases and J by 2 bases, with 14 bases left in between.

V gene TRBV15 combines with J gene TRBJ2-7; D might be TRBD1 (5 bases). The clonotype originates from a woman in her thirties or forties in good health. Sequenced material: blood. Here the CDR3 reads CATSRDLDGQTYEQYF. The CDR3 DNA follows: TGTGCCACCAGCAGAGATTTGGACGGACAAACCTACGAGCAGTACTTC.